The T cell receptor (beta chain) under discussion was sequenced for a study of blood T cell repertoires in COVID-19. Study context: Specimens from acute and convalescent COVID-19 originated in the United States, Italy and Spain.

CDR3 length: 15 residues. V lost 1 base and J 2 bases, leaving 12 bases between the germline ends. Germline V gene data show CDR1 as SGHKS and CDR2 as YYEKEE (reference sequence). Individuals aged about 18 to 100 years were recruited from 24 US areas. In the original workflow: Counts of nucleated cells, estimated from reference gene primer amplification, were obtained. Sequencing used immunoSEQ multiplex PCR; TCRdb keeps in-frame clones, though not all of them. V and J calls and clone size are as listed in that table; D and trimming were resolved from the DNA. The table records 180,000 or so clones, roughly 89% of them present only once.

The sample consisted of PBMCs or T cells enriched from blood (not recorded which). This sequence originates from a middle-aged woman with acute COVID-19. The chain recombines TRBV5-5 with TRBJ2-5; no definite D call. The CDR3 coding sequence is TGTGCCAGCAGCTTGAGTTTGCGAGAACAAGAGACCCAGTACTTC. Encoded protein: CASSLSLREQETQYF.